This record covers a single TCR beta chain. This sample was included in a study of blood T cell repertoires in COVID-19. Profiled with immunoSEQ multiplex PCR; TCRdb holds only in-frame clones, not every one. The sample contains 200,000 to 250,000 clones, 80% to 90% of which appear only once. CDR1 and CDR2 from the germline V gene are LGHNA and YSLEER. V shed 2 bases and J 0 bases; nucleotides not matched to a gene: 2. This CDR3 has 18 amino acids. The chain couples TRBV4-3 to TRBJ2-6; 12 bases are shared with TRBD2. The sequence was obtained from a man aged 25-40 years who had recovered from COVID-19. The sample taken for sequencing was peripheral blood. The CDR3 protein is CASSQMGLAGSGANVLTF. CDR3 bases: TGCGCCAGCAGCCAAATGGGACTAGCGGGCTCTGGGGCCAACGTCCTGACTTTC.